This T cell receptor (beta chain) was obtained from a study of T cell responses to AZD1222 COVID-19 vaccine. Whole-study findings and limits: Once two AZD1222 doses were given, Spike-specific TCR breadth and depth went up. Close to half of spike-specific TCRs reportedly recognize unmutated variant regions.

Measured with immunoSEQ multiplex PCR; TCRdb has only the in-frame clones, and not every one. The repertoire includes 55,000 to 90,000 clones, about 83% of them detected once, and over 8% sits in the top ten. For this clone: What it binds is unknown.

V was trimmed by 1 base and J by 1 base, leaving 5 bases between them. Germline lookup yields CDR1 WNHNN and CDR2 SYGVQD (reference sequence). The CDR3 consists of 14 residues. This clonotype originated in an adult in good health. The sequenced sample was peripheral blood, obtained on day 0 of AZD1222 vaccination. The rearrangement links TRBV10-1 to TRBJ1-3; the D gene is possibly TRBD1 (5 bases). The CDR3: CASSEWGSGNTIYF. In DNA, the CDR3 is TGCGCCAGCAGTGAGTGGGGGTCTGGAAACACCATATATTTT.